The 14 T cell receptor beta chains below come from one sample, sequenced in a study of T cell clusters in autoimmune cytopenias. TRB was amplified from roughly 250 ng of peripheral blood genomic DNA per sample. TRB was amplified by touch-down multiplex PCR, primer pools A and B combined. TCRdb processed the multiplex PCR reads again and assigns one entry to each CDR3 protein, with no DNA. Found here are fewer than 1,500 distinct CDR3 sequences; the top ten clones hold 50% to 70%. Another study also made use of these data, one on T cell repertoires in aging, cancer and after chemotherapy.

Sequenced material: peripheral blood. The receptors stem from a human donor with chronic lymphocytic leukemia.

This clonotype shows up as medium-sized by frequency. The chain is built from TRBV18 and TRBJ1-6; the TCRdb D gene call, TRBD1, has no DNA to confirm it. The CDR3 extends over 14 amino acids. Germline CDR1 KGHSH, CDR2 LQKENI. The CDR3 sequence: CASSADRAVSPLHF.

In terms of frequency, this clonotype is medium-sized (0.01 to 0.1%). CDR3 loop: CSVEGQLYGYTF. The chain links TRBV29-1 to TRBJ1-2; TCRdb reports TRBD1, a call that lacks DNA to check it against. The germline gives CDR1 SQVTM, CDR2 ANQGSEA. CDR3 size: 12 residues.

This clonotype is medium-sized by frequency. The V gene is TRBV12-3 or TRBV12-4, the J gene TRBJ2-6. The CDR3 extends over 13 amino acids. The CDR3 reads CASSNSGANVLTF.

The rearrangement links TRBV28 to TRBJ1-5. Germline CDR1 reads MDHEN; CDR2 reads SYDVKM. The CDR3 length is 14 residues. This CDR3 is CASSLQISNQPQHF.

Frequency places this clonotype as medium-sized. The rearrangement joins TRBV5-4 to TRBJ2-7; TCRdb's D call of TRBD1 is untestable without DNA. This CDR3 has 15 amino acids. Germline CDR1 is SGHNT and CDR2 is YYREEE (reference sequence). The CDR3 spells CASSRQGSISYEQYF.

The chain couples TRBV20-1 to TRBJ2-7; absent DNA, TCRdb's TRBD2 call cannot be checked. CDR1 DFQATT and CDR2 SNEGSKA come from the germline V gene (reference sequence). The CDR3 extends over 15 amino acids. The CDR3 loop reads CSAKTAAGSSYEQYF.

By frequency, this clonotype registers medium-sized. This sequence joins TRBV27 and TRBJ2-1; the TCRdb D gene call, TRBD1, has no DNA to confirm it. There are 17 residues in the CDR3. The germline V gene has CDR1 MNHEY and CDR2 SMNVEV (reference sequence). The CDR3 sequence: CASSPPPGTAKSDEQFF.

This clonotype is medium-sized by frequency. The V gene is TRBV15, the J gene TRBJ1-1. Looked up from germline, CDR1 is LNHNV and CDR2 is YYDKDF (reference sequence). The CDR3 runs 14 residues. The CDR3 protein is CATSSGDINTEAFF.

Its frequency marks this clonotype as medium-sized. The rearrangement joins TRBV20-1 to TRBJ1-3; TCRdb's assignment of TRBD1 cannot be checked, as there is no DNA. The germline V gene has CDR1 DFQATT and CDR2 SNEGSKA (reference sequence). The CDR3 covers 13 residues. The CDR3 loop is CSAREFSGNTIYF.

By frequency, this clonotype registers medium-sized. The chain links TRBV27 to TRBJ1-1. This CDR3 is 17 amino acids long. Germline V gives CDR1 MNHEY, CDR2 SMNVEV (reference sequence). The CDR3: CASSLGEGLFGVSKAFF.

This clonotype shows up as medium-sized by frequency. The gene calls are TRBV29-1 and TRBJ2-7; TCRdb returns TRBD1, unconfirmable since there is no DNA. The V gene's germline CDR1 is SQVTM and CDR2 ANQGSEA. This CDR3 is 14 amino acids long. CDR3 amino acids: CSVLLGTGGHEQYF.

Its frequency marks this clonotype as medium-sized. V and J are TRBV7-9 and TRBJ2-5; the TCRdb D gene call, TRBD1, has no DNA to confirm it. Germline CDR1 SEHNR, CDR2 FQNEAQ (reference sequence). This CDR3 has 15 amino acids. The CDR3 is CASSRQPGTIETQYF.

This chain joins TRBV7-9 and TRBJ1-1. The CDR3 covers 14 residues. CDR1 SEHNR and CDR2 FQNEAQ come from the germline V gene (reference sequence). This chain's CDR3 is CASSLEYSRTEAFF.

By frequency, this clonotype is medium-sized (0.01 to 0.1%). The rearrangement joins TRBV5-1 to TRBJ1-3. The CDR3 has 16 amino acids. Germline CDR1 SGHRS, CDR2 YFSETQ. CDR3 region: CASSLPESDSGNTIYF.